These 18 T cell receptor beta chains share one sample of origin, sequenced in a study of T cell responses to AZD1222 COVID-19 vaccine. Profiled with immunoSEQ multiplex PCR; TCRdb holds only in-frame clones, not every one. The sample carries approximately 110,000 clones, roughly 91% recorded once. Here the sequenced sample was peripheral blood, taken on day 0 of AZD1222 vaccination. Source of these receptors: an adult in good health.

This clone occurred a few times. V usage is TRBV11-2 and J usage is TRBJ2-7, with 9 bases that match TRBD2. Germline assignment: CDR1 SGHAT and CDR2 FQNNGV. The CDR3 totals 15 residues. The V gene end was trimmed by 2 bases and the J gene end by 7 bases; junction bases not matched to a gene: 9. CDR3 nucleotides: TGTGCCAGCAGCTTATCGGCGGGGGGGCCTGGGGAGCAGTACTTC. Translation gives CASSLSAGGPGEQYF.

The V call is TRBV5-6, the J call TRBJ1-4, with D perhaps matching TRBD1 (5 bases). Trimming removed 1 base at V and 8 bases at J, with 15 bases between. The germline gives CDR1 SGHDT, CDR2 YYEEEE. The CDR3 totals 15 residues. The CDR3 DNA follows: TGTGCCAGCAGCTTGATGGCAAGGTGGGACGAAAAACTGTTTTTT. Amino acids: CASSLMARWDEKLFF.

The chain links TRBV4-1 to TRBJ2-3; TRBD2 is a possible D gene (6 bases). Trimming took off 3 bases at V and 8 bases at J, with 18 bases between the two ends. The germline gives CDR1 MGHRA, CDR2 YSYEKL. There are 15 residues in the CDR3. The CDR3 DNA is TGCGCCAGCAGCCACAGATCGGTGGAGGGTGGTACGCAGTATTTT. This encodes CASSHRSVEGGTQYF.

This chain connects TRBV14 to TRBJ1-2, with D possibly TRBD1 on 5 matching bases. This CDR3 contains 14 residues. V lost 0 bases and J lost 1, with 6 bases in between. The germline V gene encodes CDR1 SGHDN and CDR2 FVKESK. CDR3 sequence: CASSQDRVNYGYTF. The CDR3 DNA reads as TGTGCCAGCAGCCAAGACAGGGTTAACTATGGCTACACCTTC. The full variable domain, rest sourced from reference TRBV14 and TRBJ1-2, is EAGVTQFPSHSVIEKGQTVTLRCDPISGHDNLYWYRRVMGKEIKFLLHFVKESKQDESGMPNNRFLAERTGGTYSTLKVQPAELEDSGVYFCASSQDRVNYGYTFGSGTRLTVV.

V usage is TRBV5-6 and J usage is TRBJ2-5; TRBD1 matches at 11 bases. This CDR3 has 14 residues. Germline values: CDR1 SGHDT, CDR2 YYEEEE. The V gene end was trimmed by 3 bases and the J gene end by 5 bases; junction bases not matched to a gene: 3. Here the CDR3 reads CASSWGQGGETQYF. The CDR3 nucleotides read TGTGCCAGCAGCTGGGGACAGGGGGGCGAGACCCAGTACTTC. The whole variable domain, filled in from reference TRBV5-6 and TRBJ2-5, reads DAGVTQSPTHLIKTRGQQVTLRCSPKSGHDTVSWYQQALGQGPQFIFQYYEEEERQRGNFPDRFSGHQFPNYSSELNVNALLLGDSALYLCASSWGQGGETQYFGPGTRLLVL.

The sample holds a few counts of this clone. The V and J genes are TRBV4-3 and TRBJ1-2; 9 bases map to TRBD1. The CDR3 length is 15 residues. CDR1 LGHNA and CDR2 YSLEER come from the germline V gene. Unmatched junction bases numbered 8, after V lost 5 bases and J lost 4 bases. The CDR3: CASSVGTGSTYGYTF. CDR3 nucleotide sequence: TGCGCCAGCAGCGTAGGGACAGGGAGTACCTATGGCTACACCTTC.

This sequence joins TRBV14 and TRBJ1-2; TRBD1 matches at 7 bases. CDR1 is SGHDN and CDR2 is FVKESK in the germline V gene. V was clipped by 9 bases and J by 0 bases; unmatched bases: 4. The CDR3 length is 13 residues. The CDR3 region has the DNA TGTGCCAGTGCGACAGGGCCTAACTATGGCTACACCTTC. Amino acid sequence: CASATGPNYGYTF.

V and J are TRBV12-3 or TRBV12-4 and TRBJ2-7; weak D call: TRBD2 (6 bases). The CDR3 has 12 residues. V was clipped by 5 bases and J by 5 bases, with 10 bases between them. The CDR3 bases are TGTGCCAGCAGTAGCCGGGGGAACGAGCAGTACTTC. Protein: CASSSRGNEQYF.

The chain couples TRBV6-1 to TRBJ1-1; unclear D gene. Trimming pared 2 bases from V and 2 bases from J, leaving 9 bases between. This CDR3 comprises 14 residues. Germline V gene data show CDR1 as MNHNS and CDR2 as SASEGT. This chain's CDR3 is CASSETLGNTEAFF. In DNA, the CDR3 is TGTGCCAGCAGTGAAACTTTAGGTAACACTGAAGCTTTCTTT.

The genes are TRBV11-1 and TRBJ1-4; 8 nucleotides line up with TRBD1. The CDR3 is made up of 13 amino acids. CDR1 and CDR2 (germline): SGHAT, FQDESV (reference sequence). The V segment lost 3 bases and the J segment 7 bases; nucleotides outside the gene matches: 1. Written as DNA, the CDR3 is TGTGCCAGCAGCTTTGGGACAGGTGAAAAACTGTTTTTT. Translating it yields CASSFGTGEKLFF.

This clone occurred a few times. This rearrangement joins TRBV27 to TRBJ2-7; unclear D gene. V was pared by 0 bases and J by 0 bases, with 6 bases between. The CDR3 spans 14 residues. Germline V gives CDR1 MNHEY, CDR2 SMNVEV (reference sequence). For the CDR3, the DNA is TGTGCCAGCAGTTTATCGGACCGCTCCTACGAGCAGTACTTC. It yields the protein CASSLSDRSYEQYF.

V is TRBV19 and J is TRBJ2-7; 7 nucleotides agree with TRBD1. Unmatched junction bases numbered 4, after V lost 5 bases and J lost 0 bases. This CDR3 is built from 14 residues. Germline V gives CDR1 LNHDA, CDR2 SQIVND (reference sequence). CDR3 sequence (DNA): TGTGCCAGTAGTTCCTACAGGGGCTCCTACGAGCAGTACTTC. Its translation is CASSSYRGSYEQYF.

Comments on this clone: The same CDR3 also results from other DNA sequences found in this sample. The chain has TRBV29-1 and TRBJ1-2; TRBD1 aligns across 7 bases. The CDR3 has 13 amino acids. Germline loops: CDR1 SQVTM, CDR2 ANQGSEA. J lost 2 bases, V lost 4 bases, and 4 bases had no gene match. As DNA, the CDR3 is TGCAGCGTTGGAGCAGGGGGAAACTATGGCTACACCTTC. Amino acid sequence: CSVGAGGNYGYTF.

The gene calls are TRBV19 and TRBJ2-7, with D hard to call. The V end lost 6 bases, the J end lost 2 bases, and 14 bases lay between the germline ends. The germline V gene encodes CDR1 LNHDA and CDR2 SQIVND (reference sequence). The CDR3 extends over 14 amino acids. The CDR3 sequence: CASSRKDGPYEQYF. CDR3 nucleotide sequence: TGTGCCAGTAGCCGGAAGGACGGACCCTACGAGCAGTACTTC.

The chain recombines TRBV11-2 with TRBJ2-7; unclear D gene. Trimming pared 0 bases from V and 7 bases from J, leaving 19 bases between. Germline assignment: CDR1 SGHAT and CDR2 FQNNGV. There are 16 residues in the CDR3. DNA for the CDR3: TGTGCCAGCAGCTTAGATAGGTCCGTAGGCGAGTCTGAGCAGTACTTC. Translation: CASSLDRSVGESEQYF. Variable domain in full (rest from reference TRBV11-2 and TRBJ2-7): EAGVAQSPRYKIIEKRQSVAFWCNPISGHATLYWYQQILGQGPKLLIQFQNNGVVDDSQLPKDRFSAERLKGVDSTLKIQPAKLEDSAVYLCASSLDRSVGESEQYFGPGTRLTVT.

A few counts support this clone. The CDR3 protein is CATRPPGQKTPEAFF. The CDR3 nucleotides read TGTGCCACCAGACCACCGGGACAAAAAACCCCTGAAGCTTTCTTT. The gene calls are TRBV15 and TRBJ1-1; a possible D gene is TRBD1 (6 bases). The CDR3 has 15 residues. The germline gives CDR1 LNHNV, CDR2 YYDKDF (reference sequence). The ends were cut back, 6 bases at V and 6 bases at J, with 20 bases in the middle.

This clone has more than one count but fewer than ten. The gene calls are TRBV10-3 and TRBJ2-7, with D possibly being TRBD2 (5 bases). CDR1 is ENHRY and CDR2 is SYGVKD in the germline V gene. Trimming took 3 bases from V and 9 from J, leaving 12 bases between them. The CDR3 is made up of 12 amino acids. The CDR3 coding sequence is TGTGCCATCAGTGAAACTAGACCCGCGCAGTACTTC. Its protein is CAISETRPAQYF.

The genes are TRBV19 and TRBJ1-4; D unresolved. The CDR3 sequence is 15 residues long. V lost 4 bases to trimming and J lost 7 bases, with 16 bases between them. The V gene's germline CDR1 is LNHDA and CDR2 SQIVND (reference sequence). CDR3 nucleotides: TGTGCCAGTAGTACGTCGACACCTTGGGGTGAAAAACTGTTTTTT. The encoded protein is CASSTSTPWGEKLFF.